This note documents a single T cell receptor (beta chain) sequence. This clonotype has only a few counts. What antigen it recognizes has not been identified. No much larger clonotype is one base removed from it; base qualities were not supplied. The sample originates from a study of T cells in Graves' hyperthyroidism and ophthalmopathy (dated by TCRdb to the late 2010s). Regarding the research as a whole: A discovery cohort of approximately 97 patients, roughly 43 with Graves' ophthalmopathy and over 55 with stable Graves' hyperthyroidism, was used to find distinguishing TCR V-J signatures. Prospective prediction of ophthalmopathy was tested in an independent validation cohort of approximately 18 hyperthyroidism patients and 17 patients who later progressed to ophthalmopathy. The approximately 97 discovery patients were randomly divided into training and test sets at a 7:3 ratio. The study also compared thyroid tissue and blood T-cell repertoires from about six Graves' hyperthyroidism patients. After blood sampling, hyperthyroidism patients were treated with methimazole at a starting dose of 30 mg daily, and ophthalmopathy patients were treated with high-dose intravenous methylprednisolone. According to the paper, TCR Vbeta CDR3 sequencing was carried out on over 130 peripheral blood samples, which came from 40 to 45 ophthalmopathy, around 75 hyperthyroidism and approximately 17 progressor patients.

Stable Graves' hyperthyroidism was defined as no progression to ophthalmopathy during 18 months of follow-up. Hyperthyroidism patients were newly diagnosed, with disease duration under 2 months, and aged 18 to 65 years. Patients with uncontrolled infections, other autoimmune diseases, pregnancy or lactation were excluded. Diagnoses were based on clinical symptoms, serum thyroxine and TRAb, thyroid ultrasound and orbital computed tomography. Total RNA was extracted using Trizol reagent, and RNA quality was assessed on an Agilent 2100 Bioanalyzer. The TCR beta CDR3 regions were amplified from RNA transcripts. The TCR CDR3 was subjected to a first round of RT-PCR using the HTBI primer set and the Qiagen OneStep RT-PCR kit. Libraries were constructed in a second round of multiplex PCR, after which size selection and purification were performed. Libraries were sequenced paired-end with 100 bp reads on an Illumina HiSeq2000. As for how the authors treated the data: SOAPnuke was used to process the raw data, throwing out any read that contained adapters or uncalled bases, had a mean Phred below 15, or lacked an exact constant-primer or identifier match. COPE v1.2.5 was used to merge the high-quality paired reads, and each unique nucleotide sequence was defined as a clonotype. MiTCR v1.1 was used to align clonotypes to the IMGT TRBV, TRBD and TRBJ reference segments. Analysis was restricted to V-J combinations with a frequency above 0.0001, which covered just over 98% of repertoires. The TCS score was defined as F50 (clonal expansion) divided by E x V (chaos), with BLOSUM62-based TCRdist calculated between CDR3 peptides within each V-J. Welch's t-statistics and random forest reduced roughly 500 V-J features to 13, which were used in a naive Bayes classifier (R e1071). Thyroid-blood repertoire similarity was quantified with the Morisita-Horn index. TCRdb itself trimmed the public reads at Q25 with fastp, ran MiXCR and retained productive beta chains. Each CDR3 protein gets just one entry, which takes the most common genes and DNA from the rows behind it. V and J calls and clone size were set by TCRdb, not the authors. The sample has approximately 500,000 distinct CDR3 sequences on record, around 42% of them singletons. Clones ranked in the top ten supply about 8% of the sample.

Study-wide conclusions, independent of this receptor: During validation, the model predicted progression to ophthalmopathy a median of about 6.5 months ahead of onset, with almost 71% sensitivity and less than 85% specificity. No statistical method was used to fix the sample size in advance, and group allocation was not hidden from the investigators. Most expanded thyroid clonotypes (frequency above 0.001) were also detected in blood, suggesting blood repertoires may reflect thyroid immune responses. Ophthalmopathy was separated from stable hyperthyroidism by a 13 V-J signature model, with 85% to 90% sensitivity and about 81% specificity obtained in cross-validation and 80%/75% obtained in testing.

This sequence originates from a woman under 30 with Graves' hyperthyroidism. Sequenced input: peripheral blood or thyroid tissue (not recorded which).

The CDR3 corresponds to CASRFTGATDTQYF. The nucleotide sequence is given as TGTGCCAGCAGGTTCACAGGGGCCACAGATACGCAGTATTTT. This receptor chain uses TRBV7-3 and TRBJ2-3; 7 nucleotides in the junction match TRBD1. The CDR3 has 14 amino acids, counting the end cysteine and phenylalanine. Here the CDR3 DNA is all that survives: 42 bases in frame from base 1. Trimming accounts for 6 bases at V and 2 bases at J, while the number of junction bases matched to no gene is 5. CDR1 SGHTA and CDR2 FQGTGA are derived from the germline V gene.